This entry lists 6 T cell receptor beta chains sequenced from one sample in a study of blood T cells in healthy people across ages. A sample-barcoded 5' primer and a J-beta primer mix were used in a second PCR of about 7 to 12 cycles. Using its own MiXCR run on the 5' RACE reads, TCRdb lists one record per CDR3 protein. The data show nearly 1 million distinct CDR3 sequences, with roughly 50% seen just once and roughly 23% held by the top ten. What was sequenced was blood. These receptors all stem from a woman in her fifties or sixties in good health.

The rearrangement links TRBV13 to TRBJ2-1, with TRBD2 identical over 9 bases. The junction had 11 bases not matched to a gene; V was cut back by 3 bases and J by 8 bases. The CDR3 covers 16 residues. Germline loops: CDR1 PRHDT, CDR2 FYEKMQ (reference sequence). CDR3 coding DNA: TGTGCCAGCAGCTTCCCAGAGAGCGGGAGGAAGGATGAGCAGTTCTTC. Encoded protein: CASSFPESGRKDEQFF.

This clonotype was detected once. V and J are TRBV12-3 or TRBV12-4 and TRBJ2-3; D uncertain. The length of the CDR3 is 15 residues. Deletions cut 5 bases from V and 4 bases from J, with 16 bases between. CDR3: CASSPPRLDADTQYF. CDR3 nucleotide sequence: TGTGCCAGCAGTCCTCCGAGGCTAGACGCAGATACGCAGTATTTT.

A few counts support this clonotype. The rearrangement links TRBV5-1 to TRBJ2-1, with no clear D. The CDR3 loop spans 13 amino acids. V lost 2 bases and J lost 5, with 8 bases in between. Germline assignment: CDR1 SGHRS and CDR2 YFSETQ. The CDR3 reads CASSFNTNNEQFF. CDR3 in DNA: TGCGCCAGCAGCTTTAACACTAACAATGAGCAGTTCTTC.

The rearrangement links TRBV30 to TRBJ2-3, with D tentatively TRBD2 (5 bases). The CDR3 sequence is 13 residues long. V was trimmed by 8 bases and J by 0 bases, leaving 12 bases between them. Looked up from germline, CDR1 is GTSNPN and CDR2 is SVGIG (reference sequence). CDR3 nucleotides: TGTGCCGGCCAGCGGCCTAGCACAGATACGCAGTATTTT. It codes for CAGQRPSTDTQYF.

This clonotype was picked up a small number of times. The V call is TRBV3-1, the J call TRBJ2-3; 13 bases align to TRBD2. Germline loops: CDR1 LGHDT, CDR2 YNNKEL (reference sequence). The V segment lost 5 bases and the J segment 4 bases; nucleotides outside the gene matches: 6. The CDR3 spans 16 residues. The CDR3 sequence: CASSTRLAGGPDTQYF. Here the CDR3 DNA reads TGTGCCAGCAGCACTCGACTAGCGGGAGGCCCAGATACGCAGTATTTT.

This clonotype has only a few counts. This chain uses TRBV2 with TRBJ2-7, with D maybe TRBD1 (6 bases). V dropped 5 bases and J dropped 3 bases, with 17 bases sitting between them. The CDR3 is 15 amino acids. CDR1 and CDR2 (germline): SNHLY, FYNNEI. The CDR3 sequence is CASSKQGATLYEQYF. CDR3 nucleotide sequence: TGTGCCAGCAGTAAACAGGGCGCGACCCTCTACGAGCAGTACTTC.